This T cell receptor (beta chain) was sequenced during a study of Ad26.COV2.S vaccination and SARS-CoV-2 variants. Study-wide background: Participants got Ad26.COV2.S intramuscularly, once or twice 56 days apart.

Produced via immunoSEQ multiplex PCR; TCRdb's table is partial and in-frame only. The data contain roughly 380,000 clones, 88% of them singletons. Indicated treatment: roughly 19 received Ad26.COV2.S at low or high dose, single or two shots; 5 received placebo; per-sample allocation not given. On day 63 after the first injection, vaccine and placebo recipients gave samples. The material was peripheral blood, obtained in a trial of Ad26.COV2.S vaccine versus placebo. The source is a person between 18 and 60 years old who received the Ad26.COV2.S COVID-19 vaccine or a placebo.

This chain's CDR3 is CASSLSHPWNTGELFF. In nucleotides, the CDR3 is TGTGCCAGCAGCTTGTCCCACCCCTGGAACACCGGGGAGCTGTTTTTT. The chain is built from TRBV5-4 and TRBJ2-2; D not resolved. V dropped 1 base and J dropped 1 base, with 11 bases sitting between them. The CDR3 totals 16 residues. Germline V gene sequence: CDR1 SGHNT, CDR2 YYREEE (reference sequence). The full variable domain, completed using reference TRBV5-4 and TRBJ2-2, is ETGVTQSPTHLIKTRGQQVTLRCSSQSGHNTVSWYQQALGQGPQFIFQYYREEENGRGNFPPRFSGLQFPNYSSELNVNALELDDSALYLCASSLSHPWNTGELFFGEGSRLTVL.